The clone carrying this T cell receptor (beta chain) was observed a handful of times. Germline assignment: CDR1 SQVTM and CDR2 ANQGSEA. J gave up 5 bases and V 7 bases, and 8 bases lay outside the gene matches. The CDR3 is 13 residues long. Without exception, sorted populations had purity beyond 95%. Expressed TCRB transcripts were sequenced, since all the RNA that had been isolated was reverse transcribed. TCRdb's table, derived via immunoSEQ multiplex PCR, lists solely in-frame clones and lacks some. Of approximately 300,000 clones in the sample, 9.5% to 11% are singletons; the top ten hold about 0.015%. This specimen belongs to a study of beta chain features in type 1 diabetes. On the study more broadly: Across every sample, about 100 million sorted cells were examined in total.

This sequence joins TRBV29-1 and TRBJ2-5, with 9 nucleotides matching TRBD1. The receptor comes from a woman under 40 in good health. Sequencing used naive CD4+ T cells from blood. The CDR3: CSAGGQGFETQYF. Written as DNA, the CDR3 is TGCAGCGCCGGAGGACAGGGGTTTGAGACCCAGTACTTC.